Here is one T cell receptor (beta chain) with its context. As yet, its antigen is unknown. These data originate in a study of CD8+CD57+ T cells in acquired aplastic anemia. About the study: Sorted CD4+ and CD8+ cells gave a mean 3.2 ug DNA, range about 0.19 to 27.4 ug.

Study conclusions and caveats: Patients and controls had CD8+ Simpson's diversity values that were not significantly distinct. Around 30 was the count of CD8+ CDR3 sequences that patients shared with controls.

Trimming removed 7 bases at V and 2 bases at J, with 8 bases between. CDR1 KGHDR and CDR2 SFDVKD come from the germline V gene. The CDR3 contains 13 residues. The template used for profiling TCR beta VDJ and CDR3 was genomic DNA. TCRdb processed the reads anew with MiXCR; each CDR3 protein has one entry. Of 250,000 to 350,000 distinct CDR3 sequences listed, around 60% are singletons. J is TRBJ1-5 and V is TRBV24-1; D remains unclear. This receptor was taken from a human donor with severe aplastic anemia or a healthy control (not recorded which). Sequenced input: sorted CD4+, CD8+, or CD8+CD57+ T cells (not recorded which) from PBMCs. CDR3 in DNA: TGTGCCACCAGGGAGTCAGGCAATCAGCCCCAGCATTTT. As protein: CATRESGNQPQHF.